The clone carrying this T cell receptor beta chain has just a few counts. Its antigen is not known. The source of the sample is a study of cytomegalovirus exposure and HLA in healthy donors. Study conclusions and caveats: Most TCR sequences were uncommon, yet certain public TCRs appeared in many donors.

V lost 5 bases, J lost 1 base, and 12 bases lay in between. From germline, CDR1 is MNHEY and CDR2 SMNVEV (reference sequence). CDR3 size: 14 residues. With 60 Vbeta and 13 Jbeta primers, the PCR was carried out. Data came from immunoSEQ multiplex PCR; TCRdb stores just in-frame clones and leaves some out. The table lists 100,000 to 150,000 clones, 75% to 85% of them singletons. The origin of this receptor is a woman in her late teens or twenties in good health and CMV-seropositive. The gene calls are TRBV27 and TRBJ2-7; D possibly corresponds to TRBD1 (5 bases). The sample taken for sequencing was PBMCs. For the CDR3, the DNA is TGTGCCAGCAGTGCCGGCGACAGATCCTACGAGCAGTACTTC. It encodes CASSAGDRSYEQYF.